This T cell receptor (beta chain) emerged from a study of T cells in Graves' hyperthyroidism and ophthalmopathy. General observations from the study: The majority of expanded thyroid clonotypes above 0.001 also appeared in blood. Ophthalmopathy prediction by the model preceded onset by a median roughly 6 months.

TCR beta CDR3 regions were amplified from RNA. Carried out on the TCR CDR3, a first-round RT-PCR used the HTBI primer set. TCRdb re-analysed the multiplex PCR reads in MiXCR, keeping a single row per CDR3 protein. The sample has roughly 400,000 distinct CDR3 sequences, over 13% seen once. The CDR3 is 12 amino acids. Trimming removed 7 bases from V and 11 bases from J, with 17 bases in between. Germline values: CDR1 MDHEN, CDR2 SYDVKM. This clonotype was detected ten times or more. No antigen is known for it. Diagnoses were established using clinical symptoms, serum thyroxine and TRAb, thyroid ultrasound and orbital computed tomography.

The clonotype was recovered from a man in his forties or fifties with Graves' ophthalmopathy. This chain links TRBV28 with TRBJ1-1; D is perhaps TRBD1 (5 bases). Input material: blood. CDR3: CASINRGEGAFF. The CDR3 DNA is TGTGCCAGCATAAACCGGGGGGAGGGGGCTTTCTTT.